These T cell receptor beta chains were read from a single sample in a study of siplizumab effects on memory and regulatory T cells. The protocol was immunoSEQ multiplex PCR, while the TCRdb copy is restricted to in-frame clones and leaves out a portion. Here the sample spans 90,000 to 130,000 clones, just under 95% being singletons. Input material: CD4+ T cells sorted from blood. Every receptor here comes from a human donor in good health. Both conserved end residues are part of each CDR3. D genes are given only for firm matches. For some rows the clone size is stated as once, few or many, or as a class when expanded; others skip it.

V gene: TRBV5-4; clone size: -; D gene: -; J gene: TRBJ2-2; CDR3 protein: CASSLSGNTGELFF; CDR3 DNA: TGTGCCAGCAGCTTGTCGGGGAACACCGGGGAGCTGTTTTTT
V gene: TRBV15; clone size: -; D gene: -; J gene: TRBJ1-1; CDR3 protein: CATSRGLRGTLMNTEAFF; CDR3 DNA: TGTGCCACCAGCAGAGGTCTGAGGGGGACTTTGATGAACACTGAAGCTTTCTTT
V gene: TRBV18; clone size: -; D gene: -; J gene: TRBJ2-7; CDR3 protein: CASSPGTQTYEQYF; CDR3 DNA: TGTGCCAGCTCACCCGGGACGCAGACCTACGAGCAGTACTTC
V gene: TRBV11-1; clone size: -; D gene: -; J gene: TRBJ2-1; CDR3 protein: CASSLDAAGRGYNEQFF; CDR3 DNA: TGTGCCAGCAGCTTAGATGCCGCGGGGCGCGGGTACAATGAGCAGTTCTTC
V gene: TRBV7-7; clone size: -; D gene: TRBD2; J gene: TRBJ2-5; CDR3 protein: CASSSGLEGTQYF; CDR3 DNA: TGTGCCAGCAGTTCCGGACTAGAAGGGACCCAGTACTTC
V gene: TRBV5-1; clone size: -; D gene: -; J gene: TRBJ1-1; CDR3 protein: CASTPGDPNTEAFF; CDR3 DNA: TGCGCCAGCACCCCAGGGGACCCGAACACTGAAGCTTTCTTT
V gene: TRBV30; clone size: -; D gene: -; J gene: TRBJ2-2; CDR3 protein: CAWSPRGTGELFF; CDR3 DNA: TGTGCCTGGAGTCCAAGGGGGACCGGGGAGCTGTTTTTT
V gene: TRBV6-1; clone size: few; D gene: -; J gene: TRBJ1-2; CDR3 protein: CARSANYGYTF; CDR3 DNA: TGTGCCAGGTCAGCTAACTATGGCTACACCTTC
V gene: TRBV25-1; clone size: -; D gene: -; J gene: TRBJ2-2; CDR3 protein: CASSERLANTGELFF; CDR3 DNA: TGTGCCAGCAGTGAAAGACTAGCGAACACCGGGGAGCTGTTTTTT
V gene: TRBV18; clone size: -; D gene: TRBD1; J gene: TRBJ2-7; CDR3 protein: CASSPATGASYEQYF; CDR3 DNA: TGTGCCAGCTCACCAGCGACAGGGGCCTCCTACGAGCAGTACTTC
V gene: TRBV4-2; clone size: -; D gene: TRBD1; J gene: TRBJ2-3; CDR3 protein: CASSQDISGQTTADTQYF; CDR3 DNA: TGTGCCAGCAGCCAAGATATTTCGGGACAGACCACGGCGGATACGCAGTATTTT
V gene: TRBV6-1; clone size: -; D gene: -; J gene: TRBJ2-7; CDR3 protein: CASRDFYEQYF; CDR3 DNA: TGTGCCAGCAGGGACTTCTACGAGCAGTACTTC
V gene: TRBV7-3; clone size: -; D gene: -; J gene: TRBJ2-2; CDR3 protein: CASSPNRVVGELFF; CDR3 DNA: TGTGCCAGCAGCCCAAACCGTGTAGTCGGGGAGCTGTTTTTT
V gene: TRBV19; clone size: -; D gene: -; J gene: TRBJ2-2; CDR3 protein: CASTPYAGELFF; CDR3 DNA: TGTGCCAGTACCCCGTATGCCGGGGAGCTGTTTTTT
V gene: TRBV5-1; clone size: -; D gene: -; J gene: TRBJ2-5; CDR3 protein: CASSLTGVGETQYF; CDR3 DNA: TGCGCCAGCAGCTTGACGGGAGTAGGAGAGACCCAGTACTTC
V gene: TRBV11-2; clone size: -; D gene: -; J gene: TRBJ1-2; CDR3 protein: CASSLDLGVGYTF; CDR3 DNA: TGTGCCAGCAGCTTAGATCTCGGGGTTGGCTACACCTTC
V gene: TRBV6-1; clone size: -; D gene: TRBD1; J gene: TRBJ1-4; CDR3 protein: CASSEPPGQGRTNEKLFF; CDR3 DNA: TGTGCCAGCAGTGAGCCTCCGGGACAGGGGAGAACTAATGAAAAACTGTTTTTT
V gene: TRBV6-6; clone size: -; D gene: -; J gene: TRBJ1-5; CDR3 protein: CASSTSRDQPQHF; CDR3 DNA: TGTGCCAGCAGCACATCCAGGGATCAGCCCCAGCATTTT
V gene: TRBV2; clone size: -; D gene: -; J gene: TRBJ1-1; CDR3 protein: CASSDRVLNTEAFF; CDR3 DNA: TGTGCCAGCAGTGACAGGGTCTTGAACACTGAAGCTTTCTTT
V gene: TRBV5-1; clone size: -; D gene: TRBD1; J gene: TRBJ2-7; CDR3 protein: CASSSTGASSYEQYF; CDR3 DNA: TGCGCCAGCAGCTCTACAGGGGCCAGCTCCTACGAGCAGTACTTC
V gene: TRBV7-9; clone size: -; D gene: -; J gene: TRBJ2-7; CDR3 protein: CASSLASFGEQYF; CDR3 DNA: TGTGCCAGCAGCTTAGCCTCCTTCGGGGAGCAGTACTTC
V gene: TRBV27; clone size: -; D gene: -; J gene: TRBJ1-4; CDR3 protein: CASSWGGTTNEKLFF; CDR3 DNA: TGTGCCAGCAGTTGGGGAGGAACGACTAATGAAAAACTGTTTTTT
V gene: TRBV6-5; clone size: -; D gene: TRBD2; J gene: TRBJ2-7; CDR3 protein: CASSYLGTRSGYEQYF; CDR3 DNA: TGTGCCAGCAGTTATCTCGGGACTAGAAGCGGTTACGAGCAGTACTTC